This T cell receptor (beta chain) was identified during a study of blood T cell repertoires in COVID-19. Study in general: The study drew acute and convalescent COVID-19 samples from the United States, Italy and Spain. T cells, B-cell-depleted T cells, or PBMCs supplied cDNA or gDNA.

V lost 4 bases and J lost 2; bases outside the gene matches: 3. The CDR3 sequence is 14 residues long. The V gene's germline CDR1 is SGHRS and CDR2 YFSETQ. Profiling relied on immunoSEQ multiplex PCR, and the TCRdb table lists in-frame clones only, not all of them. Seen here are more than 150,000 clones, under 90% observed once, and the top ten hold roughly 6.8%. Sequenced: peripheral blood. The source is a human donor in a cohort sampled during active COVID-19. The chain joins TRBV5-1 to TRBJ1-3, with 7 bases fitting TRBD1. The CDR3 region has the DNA TGCGCCAGCAGCACTGGACAGGCTGGAAACACCATATATTTT. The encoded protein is CASSTGQAGNTIYF.